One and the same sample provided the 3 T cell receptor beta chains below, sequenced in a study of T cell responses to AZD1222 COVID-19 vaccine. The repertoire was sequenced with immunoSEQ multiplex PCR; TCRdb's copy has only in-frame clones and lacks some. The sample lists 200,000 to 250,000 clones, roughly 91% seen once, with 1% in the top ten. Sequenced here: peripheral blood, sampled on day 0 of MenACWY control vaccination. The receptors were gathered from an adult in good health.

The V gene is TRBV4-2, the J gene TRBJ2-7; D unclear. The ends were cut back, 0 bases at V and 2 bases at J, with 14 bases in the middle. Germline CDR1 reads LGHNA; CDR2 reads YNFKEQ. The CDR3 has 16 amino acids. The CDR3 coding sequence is TGTGCCAGCAGCCAAGAAACCCCTACTATCCCCTACGAGCAGTACTTC. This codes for CASSQETPTIPYEQYF.

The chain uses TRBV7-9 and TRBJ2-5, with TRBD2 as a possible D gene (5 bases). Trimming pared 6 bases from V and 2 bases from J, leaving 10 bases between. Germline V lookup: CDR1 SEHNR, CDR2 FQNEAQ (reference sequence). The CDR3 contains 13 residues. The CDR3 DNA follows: TGTGCCAGCAGGAGGACGGGACAAGAGACCCAGTACTTC. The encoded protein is CASRRTGQETQYF.

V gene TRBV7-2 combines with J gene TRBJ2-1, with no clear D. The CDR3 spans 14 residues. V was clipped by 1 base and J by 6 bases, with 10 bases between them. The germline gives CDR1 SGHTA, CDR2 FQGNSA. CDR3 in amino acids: CASSLVSLSNEQFF. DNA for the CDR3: TGTGCCAGCAGCTTAGTGAGCCTTTCCAATGAGCAGTTCTTC.